This T cell receptor (beta chain) was retrieved from a study of T cells in Graves' hyperthyroidism and ophthalmopathy. The study enrolled patients aged 18 to 65 with newly diagnosed hyperthyroidism of under 2 months' duration. Regarding the study as a whole: The model predicted ophthalmopathy a median around six months before onset.

The CDR3 length is 13 residues. Germline V gives CDR1 SGHTA, CDR2 FQGNSA. V shed 9 bases, J shed 3 bases, and the junction held 6 bases outside the gene matches. This clonotype was detected many times. Its antigen is unknown. From RNA transcripts, TCR beta CDR3 regions were amplified. The TCR CDR3 was amplified in a first-round RT-PCR using the HTBI primer set. TCRdb re-called the multiplex PCR reads through MiXCR, storing one row per CDR3 protein. The sample has around 480,000 distinct CDR3 sequences; 13% to 15% are singletons. The origin of this receptor is a woman younger than 35 with Graves' hyperthyroidism. The gene calls are TRBV7-2 and TRBJ1-1; 8 bases align to TRBD1. Sequenced sample: blood. CDR3 nucleotides: TGTGCCAGACCCGGGACAGGTTACACTGAAGCTTTCTTT. Translating it yields CARPGTGYTEAFF. The variable domain in full, with the rest retrieved from reference TRBV7-2 and TRBJ1-1, is GAGVSQSPSNKVTEKGKDVELRCDPISGHTALYWYRQSLGQGLEFLIYFQGNSAPDKSGLPSDRFSAERTGGSVSTLTIQRTQQEDSAVYLCARPGTGYTEAFFGQGTRLTVV.